The rows below give T cell receptor beta chains drawn from one sample of a study of shared clonotypes between healthy human individuals. The assay was immunoSEQ multiplex PCR, and TCRdb's table has in-frame clones only and misses some. The table shows under 150,000 clones, with approximately 70% occurring only once. Sequencing input: memory CD8+ T cells sorted from blood. These receptors were taken from a woman between 25 and 40 years old in good health. Each CDR3 is given with its conserved first and last residue. D genes are given only for firm matches.

CDR3 protein: CASRQRAYTDTQYF; D gene: .; J gene: TRBJ2-3; V gene: TRBV7-2
CDR3 protein: CSVEAEGATYEQYF; D gene: .; J gene: TRBJ2-7; V gene: TRBV29-1
CDR3 protein: CASSLILSEETQYF; D gene: .; J gene: TRBJ2-5; V gene: TRBV4-2
CDR3 protein: CASSTPGEGGNTEAFF; D gene: .; J gene: TRBJ1-1; V gene: TRBV7-8
CDR3 protein: CASSRKWDRVWNEQFF; D gene: TRBD1; J gene: TRBJ2-1; V gene: TRBV7-9
CDR3 protein: CASTGTGTRAYEQYF; D gene: TRBD2; J gene: TRBJ2-7; V gene: TRBV6-5
CDR3 protein: CASSLEGTLPCGKPNGYTF; D gene: .; J gene: TRBJ1-2; V gene: TRBV5-1
CDR3 protein: CASSWSGAYNQPQHF; D gene: .; J gene: TRBJ1-5; V gene: TRBV19
CDR3 protein: CASTANYGYTF; D gene: .; J gene: TRBJ1-2; V gene: TRBV6-5
CDR3 protein: CASSPLKWTSKYQETQYF; D gene: TRBD2; J gene: TRBJ2-5; V gene: TRBV18
CDR3 protein: CASSEAVREGLYEQYF; D gene: .; J gene: TRBJ2-7; V gene: TRBV6-1
CDR3 protein: CASYSGATSGRATYNEQFF; D gene: TRBD2; J gene: TRBJ2-1; V gene: TRBV5-1
CDR3 protein: CARSLGEGENCYEQYF; D gene: .; J gene: TRBJ2-7; V gene: TRBV5-3
CDR3 protein: CASSEVWGYEQYF; D gene: .; J gene: TRBJ2-7; V gene: TRBV6-6
CDR3 protein: CASTLIGGNTGELFF; D gene: .; J gene: TRBJ2-2; V gene: TRBV6-5
CDR3 protein: CASSSPRTGVASGANVLTF; D gene: TRBD1; J gene: TRBJ2-6; V gene: TRBV2
CDR3 protein: CASSLLAGGLNEQFF; D gene: TRBD2; J gene: TRBJ2-1; V gene: TRBV27
CDR3 protein: CAISENPIYNEQFF; D gene: .; J gene: TRBJ2-1; V gene: TRBV10-3
CDR3 protein: CASTAGSGTGELFF; D gene: TRBD2; J gene: TRBJ2-2; V gene: TRBV5-1
CDR3 protein: CASSLSGTNTEAFF; D gene: .; J gene: TRBJ1-1; V gene: TRBV5-6
CDR3 protein: CASSSSFYEQYF; D gene: .; J gene: TRBJ2-7; V gene: TRBV27
CDR3 protein: CASSRRTSGTYNEQFF; D gene: TRBD2; J gene: TRBJ2-1; V gene: TRBV11-2
CDR3 protein: CASSLWETQYF; D gene: .; J gene: TRBJ2-5; V gene: TRBV11-2
CDR3 protein: CASSDFWGRETQYF; D gene: .; J gene: TRBJ2-5; V gene: TRBV19
CDR3 protein: CASSLALSLAGQPPDEQYF; D gene: TRBD2; J gene: TRBJ2-7; V gene: TRBV7-6
CDR3 protein: CASSLGLAGRTYEQYF; D gene: TRBD2; J gene: TRBJ2-7; V gene: TRBV5-1
CDR3 protein: CAWSVGDISNQPQHF; D gene: .; J gene: TRBJ1-5; V gene: TRBV30
CDR3 protein: CASRFGGTRLYEQYF; D gene: .; J gene: TRBJ2-7; V gene: TRBV12-2
CDR3 protein: CASSLEGVVGYEQYF; D gene: .; J gene: TRBJ2-7; V gene: TRBV13
CDR3 protein: CASSEFFTTRPTDTQYF; D gene: .; J gene: TRBJ2-3; V gene: TRBV25-1
CDR3 protein: CASKTGGTNEQYF; D gene: TRBD2; J gene: TRBJ2-7; V gene: TRBV27
CDR3 protein: CASSLKVSGTGANVLTF; D gene: .; J gene: TRBJ2-6; V gene: TRBV7-2
CDR3 protein: CASSLGDTSGGNNEQFF; D gene: TRBD2; J gene: TRBJ2-1; V gene: TRBV28
CDR3 protein: CASTTGGQYNEQFF; D gene: TRBD2; J gene: TRBJ2-1; V gene: TRBV6-5
CDR3 protein: CASSHSYEQYF; D gene: .; J gene: .; V gene: TRBV28
CDR3 protein: CATSRDPLNSFDYGYTF; D gene: .; J gene: TRBJ1-2; V gene: TRBV15
CDR3 protein: CASSQLAGIDNEQFF; D gene: TRBD2; J gene: TRBJ2-1; V gene: TRBV5-4
CDR3 protein: CATKSPGNTEAFF; D gene: .; J gene: TRBJ1-1; V gene: TRBV7-9
CDR3 protein: CASSERSYTGELFF; D gene: .; J gene: TRBJ2-2; V gene: TRBV9
CDR3 protein: CASSYSGHQPQHF; D gene: .; J gene: TRBJ1-5; V gene: TRBV6-5
CDR3 protein: CASSSVGGIDYGYTF; D gene: .; J gene: TRBJ1-2; V gene: TRBV25-1
CDR3 protein: CASSQGTRQIWWGNQPQHF; D gene: .; J gene: TRBJ1-5; V gene: TRBV28
CDR3 protein: CASSLEGEANTEAFF; D gene: .; J gene: TRBJ1-1; V gene: TRBV13
CDR3 protein: CASRHPDWGQRDQPQHF; D gene: .; J gene: TRBJ1-5; V gene: TRBV27